This T cell receptor beta chain was profiled in a study of Ad26.COV2.S vaccination and SARS-CoV-2 variants (dated by TCRdb to about 2021). Describing the broader study: Donors in the vaccine arm were drawn from COV1001, a multicentre, randomized, double-blind, placebo-controlled phase I-IIa trial testing Ad26.COV2.S in healthy adults. Investigators remained blinded to trial group allocation during experiments and outcome assessment. Dosing of Ad26.COV2.S was intramuscular, at either 5x10^10 or 1x10^11 viral particles, delivered as one shot or as two shots spaced 56 days apart. The TCR-sequenced set comprised about 30 samples: 19 Ad26.COV2.S vaccine recipients, 5 placebo recipients and 8 SARS-CoV-2 convalescent individuals. Trial participants were randomized into five groups of five: low-dose or high-dose Ad26.COV2.S given once or twice, or placebo on both occasions. Sequencing of the TCRbeta repertoire served to evaluate the specificity and breadth of SARS-CoV-2-reactive T cell receptors following Ad26.COV2.S vaccination. What the work shows at the level of the full study, not this receptor alone: Higher spike-specific TCR breadth was observed in Ad26.COV2.S recipients than in placebo recipients (P = 0.0014). According to the authors, total T cell responses may have been underestimated by the TCR breadth and depth analyses. After vaccination, spike-specific CD8+ and CD4+ T cell responses were reported to show substantial breadth. Vaccine and placebo recipients had similar non-spike TCR breadth, a finding consistent with the vaccine containing only spike. The study was not powered to compare responses between vaccine doses or regimens.

The germline V gene sets CDR1 to LGHNA and CDR2 to YNFKEQ. The CDR3, cysteine through phenylalanine, is 16 amino acids long. Of all the DNA, just the CDR3 is kept, 48 bases in frame from base 1. Trimming accounts for 5 bases at V and 4 bases at J, while the number of junction bases matched to no gene is 11. What this sample's treatment or condition label stands for: roughly 18 received Ad26.COV2.S at low or high dose, single or two shots; about 5 received placebo; per-sample allocation not given. Repertoires of vaccine and placebo recipients were sequenced from samples collected on day 63 after the first injection. In Cohort 1b, about two dozen adults aged 18-55 years were enrolled at a single site in Boston, USA, between 29 July and 7 August 2020. Ad26.COV2.S was a replication-incompetent adenovirus type 26 vector that expressed a prefusion-stabilized SARS-CoV-2 spike protein derived from the original Wuhan strain.

The immunoSEQ Assay was the method used to sequence TCRbeta CDR3 regions. After extraction, genomic DNA underwent amplification by bias-controlled multiplex PCR, followed by high-throughput sequencing. The original pipeline was this. To quantify the absolute abundance of every unique TCRbeta CDR3 region, sequences were collapsed and filtered. T cell fraction was estimated by normalization of TCRbeta template counts to usable DNA, with usable DNA being measured through amplification of reference genes present in all nucleated cells. Repertoire TCRs were annotated as SARS-CoV-2-specific when V gene, CDR3 amino acid sequence and J gene were exactly matched to a known reactive TCR set. The reference SARS-CoV-2 TCR set was derived from MIRA and filtered for enrichment in COVID-19-positive ImmuneCODE repertoires, a step that removed public or cross-reactive TCRs. Based on the MIRA antigens, annotated TCRs were further analysed at the level of specific ORF or position within ORF. Depth was the summed frequency of annotated unique rearrangements, while breadth was defined as annotated unique rearrangements over total unique productive rearrangements. Two-sided Wilcoxon rank-sum tests were applied when comparing TCR breadth between groups. TCRdb holds this immuneACCESS table with in-frame rearrangements only. Some clones are missing; in checked studies, unresolved V genes explain under half, and the rest has no known cause. V and J calls plus clone size are reproduced from that table; the DNA served to infer D and trimming. The sample table records hundreds of thousands of clones; around 87% of these occur just once. More than 3% of the sample belongs to the ten largest clones.

Worth noting for this clone: Its antigen is not yet known. Per-nucleotide qualities are absent, and no much larger clonotype sits a single base away.

Sequenced material: peripheral blood, taken in a trial of Ad26.COV2.S vaccine versus placebo. Recombination connected TRBV4-2 to TRBJ2-3, and 8 junction bases match TRBD2. This TCR came from a person between 18 and 60 years old who received the Ad26.COV2.S COVID-19 vaccine or a placebo. Here is the DNA: TGTGCCAGCAGCGAAGGACTAGCAGGTCCCCCAGATACGCAGTATTTT. The encoded protein is CASSEGLAGPPDTQYF.